The clone carrying this T cell receptor beta chain was seen ten or more times. No antigen is known for it. This specimen comes from a study of human T cells and chemical hapten exposure. Regarding the study as a whole: Once DPC sensitization occurred, TCRs above 1 in 1000 frequency showed no change. With alopecia, donors may have immune responses unlike healthy people's. There were significantly more large CDR3 similarity clusters among expanded TCRs than among controls.

TCRdb used MiXCR to reprocess the RACE reads, holding one entry per CDR3 protein. The data hold approximately 320,000 distinct CDR3 sequences, with approximately 5% observed a single time. Trimming removed 0 bases at V and 10 bases at J, with 17 bases between. Germline CDR1 SGHRS, CDR2 YFSETQ. CDR3 length: 16 amino acids. Time point meaning: pre-sensitization, week 0. The treatment here: therapeutic diphenylcyclopropenone sensitization with weekly scalp DPC. The chain joins TRBV5-1 to TRBJ1-6; D is undetermined. The sequence came from a woman between 18 and 30 years old with alopecia areata. Some clones in this sample may be carry-over from other donors' samples. The sample was whole blood, taken in connection with sensitization to the hapten diphenylcyclopropenone (DPC). The CDR3 sequence: CASSLETGISGSPLHF. The CDR3, as DNA: TGCGCCAGCAGCTTGGAGACTGGGATTAGCGGATCACCCCTCCACTTT.